This entry features one T cell receptor (beta chain) sequence. What it binds is unknown. This specimen comes from a study of cytomegalovirus exposure and HLA in healthy donors. Looking at the study overall: Prior work identified under 130 million unique TCR beta sequences in around 170 million T cells. Of about 390 genotyped donors, around 86% grouped in the Caucasian-associated ancestry cluster.

General study points: In a later analysis, at a false discovery rate of 0.05, some 17,000 TCR beta sequences were associated with HLA alleles. Most TCR beta V segments were productive about 87% or about 30% of the time in an earlier analysis.

The PCR employed 60 Vbeta primers together with 13 Jbeta primers. Produced via immunoSEQ multiplex PCR; TCRdb's table is partial and in-frame only. Of roughly 40,000 clones listed, around 50% are singletons. CDR1 and CDR2 (germline): LNHDA, SQIVND (reference sequence). CDR3 length: 14 amino acids. V was shortened by 4 bases and J by 4 bases, with 11 bases between the two germline ends. This receptor was identified in a human donor in good health. The J gene is TRBJ2-1, the V gene TRBV19; D possibly corresponds to TRBD2 (7 bases). Material: PBMCs. DNA of the CDR3: TGTGCCAGTAGTAGGGGGGGCGTTTACAATGAGCAGTTCTTC. The encoded protein is CASSRGGVYNEQFF. Drawing the rest from reference TRBV19 and TRBJ2-1, the complete variable domain is DGGITQSPKYLFRKEGQNVTLSCEQNLNHDAMYWYRQDPGQGLRLIYYSQIVNDFQKGDIAEGYSVSREKKESFPLTVTSAQKNPTAFYLCASSRGGVYNEQFFGPGTRLTVL.